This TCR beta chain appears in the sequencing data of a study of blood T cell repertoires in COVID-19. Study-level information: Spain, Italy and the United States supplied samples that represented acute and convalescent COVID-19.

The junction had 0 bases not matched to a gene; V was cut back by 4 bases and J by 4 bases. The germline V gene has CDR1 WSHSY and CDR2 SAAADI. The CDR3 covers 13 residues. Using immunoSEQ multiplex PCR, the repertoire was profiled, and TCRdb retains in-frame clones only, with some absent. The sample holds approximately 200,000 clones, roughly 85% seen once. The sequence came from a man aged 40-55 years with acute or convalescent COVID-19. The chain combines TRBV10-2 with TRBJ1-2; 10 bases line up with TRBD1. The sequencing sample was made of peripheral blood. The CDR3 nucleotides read TGCGCCAGCAGTGGACAGGGGGCCTATGGCTACACCTTC. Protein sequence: CASSGQGAYGYTF.